A selection of T cell receptor beta chains follows, all from one sample in a study of vaccination and CD4 T cells after COVID-19. TCRdb reprocessed the PCR reads with MiXCR, giving one entry per CDR3 protein. This table holds 15,000 to 20,000 distinct CDR3 sequences, less than 80% found once. The source material was CD4+ T cells from blood, sampled before SARS-CoV-2 vaccination. Receptor source: a human donor who had recovered from COVID-19. CDR3s include the opening cysteine and the closing phenylalanine or tryptophan. The D gene is left open where the match is weak. The size of a clone is reported for some rows only, either as once, few or many, or as a class for expanded clones.

size	length	D	V	J	CDR3	DNA
few	13	-	TRBV20-1	TRBJ1-5	CSARGTLDQPQHF	TGCAGTGCTAGGGGGACACTCGATCAGCCCCAGCATTTT
-	17	-	TRBV7-9	TRBJ2-7	CASSIGEEFSPLEGQYF	TGTGCCAGCAGCATAGGGGAAGAATTTTCCCCACTTGAAGGGCAGTACTTC
-	20	TRBD2	TRBV20-1	TRBJ2-2	CSARTIYSGSAGGDTGELFF	TGCAGTGCTAGGACCATCTATAGCGGGAGTGCGGGGGGGGACACCGGGGAGCTGTTTTTT
-	13	-	TRBV20-1	TRBJ2-5	CSASASGQLSQYF	TGCAGTGCTTCCGCTAGCGGACAGCTGTCCCAGTACTTC
few	14	-	TRBV11-2	TRBJ1-1	CASSLEVWNTEAFF	TGTGCCAGCAGCTTAGAGGTATGGAACACTGAAGCTTTCTTT
-	14	-	TRBV10-3	TRBJ2-7	CAISEGRGWYEQYF	TGTGCCATCAGTGAGGGCAGGGGCTGGTACGAGCAGTACTTC
-	16	TRBD2	TRBV7-3	TRBJ2-3	CASSQGSGSDTDTQYF	TGTGCCAGCAGTCAAGGCAGCGGGAGCGACACAGATACGCAGTATTTT
once	15	TRBD2	TRBV29-1	TRBJ2-3	CSAGTSGRAPDTQYF	TGCAGCGCCGGGACTAGCGGGAGGGCCCCAGATACGCAGTATTTT
-	12	-	TRBV10-3	TRBJ1-2	CAISGTDYGYTF	TGTGCCATCAGTGGGACAGACTATGGCTACACCTTC
-	15	TRBD2	TRBV7-3	TRBJ2-1	CAGSLFGLAGDEQFF	TGTGCCGGCAGCTTATTTGGACTAGCGGGAGATGAGCAGTTCTTC
-	12	-	TRBV6-1	TRBJ1-3	CASSEHANTIYF	TGTGCCAGCAGTGAACACGCAAACACCATATATTTT
-	15	TRBD2	TRBV7-6	TRBJ2-7	CASSLTSGRVYEQYF	TGTGCCAGCAGCTTAACTAGCGGGAGGGTCTACGAGCAGTACTTC
-	15	TRBD1	TRBV7-8	TRBJ1-5	CASSLGQAINQPQHF	TGTGCCAGCAGCCTGGGACAGGCGATCAATCAGCCCCAGCATTTT
once	16	TRBD2	TRBV20-1	TRBJ2-2	CSARDMLAGNTGELFF	TGCAGTGCTAGAGATATGCTAGCGGGAAACACCGGGGAGCTGTTTTTT
-	14	-	TRBV28	TRBJ2-3	CASSLGFSTDTQYF	TGTGCCAGCAGTTTAGGGTTTTCCACAGATACGCAGTATTTT
-	12	-	TRBV20-1	TRBJ2-7	CSAFRDSYEQYF	TGCAGTGCATTCCGGGACTCCTACGAGCAGTACTTC
-	15	-	TRBV27	TRBJ2-5	CASISGRGAQETQYF	TGTGCCAGCATTAGCGGCAGGGGGGCCCAAGAGACCCAGTACTTC
-	17	-	TRBV6-1	TRBJ2-6	CASSRDPPGSGANVLTF	TGTGCCAGCTCCCGCGATCCTCCAGGGTCTGGGGCCAACGTCCTGACTTTC
-	16	-	TRBV5-4	TRBJ2-1	CASSLEFGRGWNEQFF	TGTGCCAGCAGCTTGGAGTTCGGGAGAGGGTGGAATGAGCAGTTCTTC
-	12	-	TRBV6-5	TRBJ1-1	CASSSKRHAAFF	TGTGCCAGCAGTTCCAAACGTCACGCGGCTTTCTTT
-	16	-	TRBV6-2/TRBV6-3	TRBJ2-3	CASSEFLASKADTQYF	TGTGCCAGCAGCGAGTTTCTAGCGTCCAAGGCAGATACGCAGTATTTT
-	11	-	TRBV2	TRBJ1-5	CASTNGGPQHF	TGTGCCAGCACGAATGGTGGGCCCCAGCATTTT
few	14	TRBD2	TRBV20-1	TRBJ2-3	CSASGTSETDTQYF	TGCAGTGCTAGTGGGACTAGCGAGACAGATACGCAGTATTTT
once	13	-	TRBV5-1	TRBJ1-1	CASSHAQGTEAFF	TGCGCCAGCTCCCACGCCCAGGGGACTGAAGCTTTCTTT
-	15	-	TRBV2	TRBJ2-7	CASSEERGLTYEQYF	TGTGCCAGCAGTGAAGAGAGGGGCCTTACCTACGAGCAGTACTTC
-	11	-	TRBV6-1	TRBJ2-7	CASRLLYEQYF	TGTGCCTCCCGACTGTTGTACGAGCAGTACTTC
-	14	-	TRBV9	TRBJ2-5	CASSVEPLGETQYF	TGTGCCAGCAGCGTAGAACCCCTAGGGGAGACCCAGTACTTC
-	13	TRBD2	TRBV20-1	TRBJ2-7	CSARPGLVAEQYF	TGCAGTGCTAGACCGGGACTAGTGGCCGAGCAGTACTTC
-	16	TRBD2	TRBV20-1	TRBJ2-3	CSKPGGGLAPTDTQYF	TGCAGTAAACCGGGAGGGGGTTTAGCCCCGACAGATACGCAGTATTTT
-	16	TRBD2	TRBV9	TRBJ2-5	CASSVGVSGPQETQYF	TGTGCCAGCAGCGTAGGGGTTAGCGGGCCTCAAGAGACCCAGTACTTC
-	16	-	TRBV7-2	TRBJ1-4	CASSLGSSGSGEKLFF	TGTGCCAGCAGCTTAGGGTCGTCAGGGTCGGGCGAAAAACTGTTTTTT
-	12	-	TRBV19	TRBJ2-5	CASSEEFETQYF	TGTGCCAGTAGTGAGGAATTTGAGACCCAGTACTTC
once	14	-	TRBV10-2	TRBJ1-5	CASSVGGGGQPQHF	TGCGCCAGCAGTGTCGGAGGGGGGGGTCAGCCCCAGCATTTT
-	14	TRBD2	TRBV27	TRBJ2-7	CASSLFGRNCEQYF	TGTGCCAGCAGTTTGTTCGGGAGGAACTGCGAGCAGTACTTC
-	13	TRBD2	TRBV20-1	TRBJ2-2	CTGLAENTGELFF	TGCACCGGACTAGCGGAGAACACCGGGGAGCTGTTTTTT
few	17	-	TRBV6-5	TRBJ2-2	CASSYRTTMTDTGELFF	TGTGCCAGCAGTTACCGGACTACGATGACTGACACCGGGGAGCTGTTTTTT
-	15	-	TRBV10-3	TRBJ1-6	CAISDPGRTNSPLHF	TGTGCCATCAGTGATCCGGGACGTACTAATTCACCCCTCCACTTT
-	15	TRBD1	TRBV11-1	TRBJ1-1	CASSLRQGSYTEAFF	TGTGCCAGCAGCTTAAGACAGGGTTCTTACACTGAAGCTTTCTTT
few	15	-	TRBV7-9	TRBJ1-6	CASSSPPGRGSPLHF	TGTGCCAGCAGCTCCCCCCCGGGGAGAGGTTCACCCCTCCACTTT
few	17	-	TRBV28	TRBJ1-1	CASSLGGPSGADTEAFF	TGTGCCAGCAGTTTAGGGGGACCCTCAGGGGCGGACACTGAAGCTTTCTTT
-	15	-	TRBV5-4	TRBJ2-2	CASSLDPLITGELFF	TGTGCCAGCAGCTTAGACCCGCTCATCACCGGGGAGCTGTTTTTT
few	14	TRBD2	TRBV7-3	TRBJ2-3	CASSLGTSGRGQYF	TGTGCCAGCAGCCTCGGGACTAGCGGGAGGGGGCAGTATTTT
-	14	TRBD2	TRBV12-3/TRBV12-4	TRBJ2-7	CASSWSGGSYEQYF	TGTGCCAGCAGTTGGTCGGGAGGATCCTACGAGCAGTACTTC
-	16	TRBD2	TRBV6-2/TRBV6-3	TRBJ2-3	CASSYSTREGSDTQYF	TGTGCCAGCAGTTACTCGACGCGGGAGGGGTCAGATACGCAGTATTTT
-	12	TRBD1	TRBV6-1	TRBJ1-4	CVSQGVGEKLFF	TGTGTATCACAGGGGGTGGGTGAAAAACTGTTTTTT
-	12	-	TRBV19	TRBJ2-5	CASMGGKETQYF	TGTGCCAGTATGGGGGGCAAAGAGACCCAGTACTTC
once	13	-	TRBV7-2	TRBJ2-1	CASQLGPYNEQFF	TGTGCCAGCCAACTGGGACCGTACAATGAGCAGTTCTTC
-	11	-	TRBV2	TRBJ2-5	CASNLQETQYF	TGTGCCAGCAACCTCCAAGAGACCCAGTACTTC
-	17	TRBD2	TRBV27	TRBJ2-3	CASSLRSAGGIADTQYF	TGTGCCAGCAGTTTAAGGTCTGCGGGAGGGATCGCAGATACGCAGTATTTT
-	14	TRBD2	TRBV6-1	TRBJ2-7	CASWVSGEAYEQYF	TGTGCCAGCTGGGTCAGCGGGGAAGCCTACGAGCAGTACTTC
-	14	-	TRBV7-9	TRBJ2-2	CASSFPDSTGELFF	TGTGCCAGCAGCTTCCCGGACAGTACCGGGGAGCTGTTTTTT
few	15	-	TRBV20-1	TRBJ1-1	CSAADQGKMNTEAFF	TGCAGTGCTGCTGACCAGGGGAAAATGAACACTGAAGCTTTCTTT
once	14	-	TRBV7-9	TRBJ1-4	CAGGAGATNEKLFF	TGTGCCGGGGGGGCGGGAGCAACTAATGAAAAACTGTTTTTT
-	16	TRBD2	TRBV20-1	TRBJ2-7	CSARDQGGRASHEQYF	TGCAGTGCTAGAGATCAAGGCGGGAGGGCTTCCCACGAGCAGTACTTC
-	13	TRBD1	TRBV27	TRBJ2-3	CASRDRAGDTQYF	TGTGCCAGCAGGGACAGGGCCGGAGATACGCAGTATTTT
once	15	-	TRBV19	TRBJ1-1	CASSTGIGINTEAFF	TGTGCCAGTAGTACCGGGATAGGGATCAACACTGAAGCTTTCTTT
-	14	TRBD1	TRBV20-1	TRBJ1-1	CSANPGQGNTEAFF	TGCAGTGCCAATCCGGGACAGGGGAACACTGAAGCTTTCTTT
-	16	TRBD2	TRBV20-1	TRBJ2-3	CSADSRTSEYTDTQYF	TGCAGTGCCGATTCGAGGACTAGCGAATACACAGATACGCAGTATTTT
-	15	-	TRBV15	TRBJ1-1	CATSRGTGITAEAFF	TGTGCCACCAGCAGAGGAACAGGGATTACAGCTGAAGCTTTCTTT
once	15	TRBD2	TRBV6-5	TRBJ2-3	CASSSTSGRMDTQYF	TGTGCCAGCAGTTCGACTAGCGGGAGAATGGATACGCAGTATTTT